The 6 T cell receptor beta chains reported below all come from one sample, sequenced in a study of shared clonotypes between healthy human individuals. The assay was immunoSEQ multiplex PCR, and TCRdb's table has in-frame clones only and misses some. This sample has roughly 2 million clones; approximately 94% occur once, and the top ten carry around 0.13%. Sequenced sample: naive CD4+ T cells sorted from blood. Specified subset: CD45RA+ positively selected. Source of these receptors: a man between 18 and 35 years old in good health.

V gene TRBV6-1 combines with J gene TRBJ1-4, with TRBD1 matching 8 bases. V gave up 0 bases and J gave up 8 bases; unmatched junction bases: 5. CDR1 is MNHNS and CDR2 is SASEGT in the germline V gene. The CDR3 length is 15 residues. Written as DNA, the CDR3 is TGTGCCAGCAGTGAAGCGCTCAGGGGGCGAGAAAAACTGTTTTTT. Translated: CASSEALRGREKLFF.

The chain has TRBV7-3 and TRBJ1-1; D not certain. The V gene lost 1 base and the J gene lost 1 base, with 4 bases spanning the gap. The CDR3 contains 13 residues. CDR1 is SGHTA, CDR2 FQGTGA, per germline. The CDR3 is CASSLNKNTEAFF. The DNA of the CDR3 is TGTGCCAGCAGCTTAAACAAGAACACTGAAGCTTTCTTT.

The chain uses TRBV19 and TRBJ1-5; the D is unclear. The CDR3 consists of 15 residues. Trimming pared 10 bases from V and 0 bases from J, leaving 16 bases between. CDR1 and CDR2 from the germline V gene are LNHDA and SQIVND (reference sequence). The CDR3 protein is CATRETSHSNQPQHF. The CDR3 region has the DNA TGTGCCACGAGGGAAACAAGTCATAGCAATCAGCCCCAGCATTTT.

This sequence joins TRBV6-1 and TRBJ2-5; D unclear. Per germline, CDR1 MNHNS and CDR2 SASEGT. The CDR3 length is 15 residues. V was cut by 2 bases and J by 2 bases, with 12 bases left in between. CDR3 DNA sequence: TGTGCCAGCAGTGAATCCCCCACCTCTCAAGAGACCCAGTACTTC. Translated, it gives CASSESPTSQETQYF.

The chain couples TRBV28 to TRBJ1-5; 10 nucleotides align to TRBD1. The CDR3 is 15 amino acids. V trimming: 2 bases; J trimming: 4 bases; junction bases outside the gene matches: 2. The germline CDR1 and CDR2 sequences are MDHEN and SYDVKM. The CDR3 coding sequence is TGTGCCAGCAGTTTAACGGGACAGGGGAATCAGCCCCAGCATTTT. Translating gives CASSLTGQGNQPQHF.

The CDR3 nucleotides are TGTGCCATCAGTGATTCTGGGACAGCTTCCTACGAGCAGTACTTC. This gives the protein CAISDSGTASYEQYF. V is TRBV10-3 and J is TRBJ2-7, with 7 bases that match TRBD1. The CDR3 is 15 amino acids. J lost 1 base, V lost 3 bases, and 6 bases had no gene match. Germline V lookup: CDR1 ENHRY, CDR2 SYGVKD.